Below are 4 T cell receptor beta chains sequenced from a single sample in a study of T cell changes during pregnancy in multiple sclerosis (dated by TCRdb to the late 2010s). The method behind the library was the immunoSEQ multiplex PCR assay. TCRdb took over this immuneACCESS table, retaining in-frame rearrangements with V and J assigned. Such tables are incomplete; in checked studies, under half of the missing clones stem from an unresolved V gene, and the remainder is unexplained. Present in this sample are 100,000 or so clones, 94% of which were seen just once. 2% to 2.5% of the sample rests with the top ten. Sequences were derived from peripheral blood, sampled in the third trimester of pregnancy. Receptor source: a female donor with multiple sclerosis, enrolled in a pregnancy study.

This sequence joins TRBV6-9 and TRBJ2-6; D not certain. This CDR3 is 18 amino acids long. Germline lookup yields CDR1 MNHGY and CDR2 SVAAGI. Trimming removed 5 bases from V and 5 bases from J, with 22 bases in between. CDR3 coding DNA: TGTGCCAGCAGTCGATGGTACTTACGACAAAGTCGGGCCAACGTCCTGACTTTC. The encoded protein is CASSRWYLRQSRANVLTF.

The chain joins TRBV11-2 to TRBJ2-7; D uncertain. V was shortened by 1 base and J by 5 bases, with 12 bases between the two germline ends. CDR1 SGHAT and CDR2 FQNNGV come from the germline V gene. CDR3 length: 14 amino acids. CDR3 in amino acids: CASSLGSERDEQYF. CDR3 sequence (DNA): TGTGCCAGCAGCTTAGGAAGTGAGCGCGACGAGCAGTACTTC. The whole variable domain, filled in from reference TRBV11-2 and TRBJ2-7, reads EAGVAQSPRYKIIEKRQSVAFWCNPISGHATLYWYQQILGQGPKLLIQFQNNGVVDDSQLPKDRFSAERLKGVDSTLKIQPAKLEDSAVYLCASSLGSERDEQYFGPGTRLTVT.

The rearrangement links TRBV4-1 to TRBJ2-5; D is undetermined. The assigned J gene may be wrong: the sequence end matches TRBJ2-7 better. The CDR3 contains 11 residues. The germline gives CDR1 MGHRA, CDR2 YSYEKL. In DNA form, the CDR3 reads TGCGCCAGCAGCCAACTAGACGAGCAGTACTTC. Its protein product is CASSQLDEQYF.

This chain joins TRBV11-3 and TRBJ2-7; tentatively, D is TRBD2 (9 bases). Trimming removed 5 bases from V and 6 bases from J, with 20 bases in between. The CDR3 runs 15 residues. The germline CDR1 and CDR2 sequences are SGHNT and YENEEA. As DNA, the CDR3 is TGTGCCAGCAGCCTTGTAGCGGGAGACAGGGGCGAGCAGTACTTC. It is translated as CASSLVAGDRGEQYF.